The source of this T cell receptor beta chain is a study of blood T cell repertoires in COVID-19. As for the study in general: The cDNA or gDNA used as material had been derived from T cells, B-cell-depleted T cells, or PBMCs.

There are 13 residues in the CDR3. Germline-derived CDR1 and CDR2 are SGHTA and FQGNSA. Trimming pared 6 bases from V and 5 bases from J, leaving 13 bases between. TCRdb's copy holds only in-frame clones and misses some; the assay was immunoSEQ multiplex PCR. This table holds 310,000 or so clones, approximately 90% found once. Sequencing was done on a sample of peripheral blood. This chain uses TRBV7-2 with TRBJ1-2; no firm D call. This TCR derives from a woman aged 50 to 65 who had recovered from COVID-19. For the CDR3, the DNA is TGTGCCAGCAGAAGGGCCGGACTTTATGGCTACACCTTC. This sequence encodes CASRRAGLYGYTF.